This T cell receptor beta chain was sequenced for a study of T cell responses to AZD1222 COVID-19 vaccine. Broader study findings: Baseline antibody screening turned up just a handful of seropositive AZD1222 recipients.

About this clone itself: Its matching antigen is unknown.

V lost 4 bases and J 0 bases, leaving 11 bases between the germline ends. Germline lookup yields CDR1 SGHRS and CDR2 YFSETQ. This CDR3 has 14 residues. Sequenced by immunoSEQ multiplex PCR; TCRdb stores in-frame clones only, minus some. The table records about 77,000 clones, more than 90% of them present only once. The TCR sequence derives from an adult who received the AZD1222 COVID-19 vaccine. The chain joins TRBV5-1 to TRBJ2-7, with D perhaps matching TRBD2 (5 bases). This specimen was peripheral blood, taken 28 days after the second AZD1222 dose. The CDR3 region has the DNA TGCGCCAGCAGCCTGACTGGACTCTCCTACGAGCAGTACTTC. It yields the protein CASSLTGLSYEQYF.